The 25 T cell receptor beta chains below come from one sample, sequenced in a study of blood T cell repertoires in COVID-19. The protocol was immunoSEQ multiplex PCR, while the TCRdb copy is restricted to in-frame clones and leaves out a portion. The top ten clones hold 6% to 8% of a sample with hundreds of thousands of clones, roughly 80% of them seen once. Sequencing used peripheral blood. The receptors stem from a woman aged 80 or over with COVID-19, enrolled during active disease.

This clone was seen a few times. The CDR3 DNA reads as TGTGCCAGCAGCCAGGGACAGGGGGTACGGCAGCCCCAGCATTTT. Translation: CASSQGQGVRQPQHF. V usage is TRBV4-2 and J usage is TRBJ1-5; TRBD1 matches at 11 bases. V lost 3 bases, J lost 7 bases, and 5 bases stayed unmatched. The germline gives CDR1 LGHNA, CDR2 YNFKEQ. This CDR3 contains 15 residues.

The chain recombines TRBV10-3 with TRBJ1-3; no clear D gene. Trimming removed 0 bases from V and 8 bases from J, with 11 bases in between. Per the germline V gene, CDR1 is ENHRY and CDR2 is SYGVKD. The CDR3 has 14 amino acids. CDR3 in amino acids: CAISESSSRDTIYF. CDR3 coding DNA: TGTGCCATCAGTGAGTCATCCTCACGCGACACCATATATTTT.

The rearrangement links TRBV4-2 to TRBJ1-1; the match to TRBD1 covers 11 bases. V dropped 4 bases and J dropped 1; count of bases not matched to a gene: 2. Germline CDR1 LGHNA, CDR2 YNFKEQ. CDR3 length: 15 residues. CDR3 nucleotides: TGTGCCAGCAGCCTGGGGACAGGGGGGAACACTGAAGCTTTCTTT. Amino acids: CASSLGTGGNTEAFF.

This clone is medium-sized (0.01 to 0.1%) by share. The chain is built from TRBV6-5 and TRBJ2-7; 8 nucleotides match TRBD1. With V trimmed by 6 bases and J by 5 bases, 9 bases remained unmatched. The CDR3 loop spans 14 amino acids. CDR1 is MNHEY, CDR2 SVGAGI, per germline. CDR3 protein: CASSPPQGGNEQYF. The CDR3 region has the DNA TGTGCCAGCAGCCCCCCACAGGGGGGCAACGAGCAGTACTTC.

V usage is TRBV18 and J usage is TRBJ1-4; possibly TRBD1 for D (6 bases). V lost 3 bases and J lost 1, with 9 bases in between. This CDR3 region has 15 residues. Per the germline V gene, CDR1 is KGHSH and CDR2 is LQKENI. Written as DNA, the CDR3 is TGTGCCAGCTCACCGAACAGGGAAACTAATGAAAAACTGTTTTTT. Translating gives CASSPNRETNEKLFF.

The chain recombines TRBV5-1 with TRBJ2-6; D gene unclear. V shed 0 bases and J shed 0 bases, with 7 bases lying between them. Germline V gene data show CDR1 as SGHRS and CDR2 as YFSETQ. The CDR3 loop spans 16 amino acids. CDR3 nucleotide sequence: TGCGCCAGCAGCTTGGGCGTTATCTCTGGGGCCAACGTCCTGACTTTC. Translation: CASSLGVISGANVLTF.

The chain carries TRBV2 and TRBJ1-1; the match to TRBD1 covers 7 bases. The CDR3 covers 16 residues. The germline V gene encodes CDR1 SNHLY and CDR2 FYNNEI. V gave up 8 bases and J gave up 6 bases; unmatched junction bases: 18. The CDR3 DNA is TGTGCCAGCGCTGGGCTAACCGAGACAGGGTCTCCTGAAGCTTTCTTT. Translating gives CASAGLTETGSPEAFF.

Worth noting for this clone: Other DNA variants within this sample encode the same CDR3. The rearrangement joins TRBV5-1 to TRBJ1-2, with TRBD1 matching over 7 bases. In germline, CDR1 is SGHRS, CDR2 YFSETQ. This CDR3 contains 13 residues. Trimming removed 1 base from V and 3 bases from J; junction bases left unmatched: 0. The CDR3 here is CASSLQGDYGYTF. The DNA for the CDR3 is TGCGCCAGCAGCTTGCAGGGGGACTATGGCTACACCTTC.

The chain carries TRBV27 and TRBJ2-5; 10 nucleotides line up with TRBD1. The CDR3 covers 16 residues. Trimming cost V 7 bases and J 3 bases; bases outside gene matches: 11. The V gene's germline CDR1 is MNHEY and CDR2 SMNVEV (reference sequence). CDR3 sequence (DNA): TGTGCCAGCAAAAGGCGTATCGGGACAGGGGAAGAGACCCAGTACTTC. Protein: CASKRRIGTGEETQYF.

This clone was counted once. The CDR3 reads CASSQVIRYRDRDYGYTF. CDR3 DNA sequence: TGCGCCAGCAGCCAAGTTATCCGGTATCGGGACAGAGACTATGGCTACACCTTC. The V and J genes are TRBV4-3 and TRBJ1-2; 7 bases align to TRBD1. CDR1 is LGHNA, CDR2 YSLEER, per germline. This CDR3 is built from 18 residues. Trimming removed 1 base from V and 3 bases from J; junction bases left unmatched: 14.

A word on this clone: A read error may produce the germline difference seen at one junction end. The chain combines TRBV11-3 with TRBJ1-6, with 7 nucleotides matching TRBD1. Per the germline V gene, CDR1 is SGHNT and CDR2 is YENEEA. There are 10 residues in the CDR3. CDR3 in DNA: TGTGCCAGCAGCTTCTCCCGGGACAGCTTT. Amino acid sequence: CASSFSRDSF. The variable domain in full, with the rest retrieved from reference TRBV11-3 and TRBJ1-6, is EAGVVQSPRYKIIEKKQPVAFWCNPISGHNTLYWYLQNLGQGPELLIRYENEEAVDDSQLPKDRFSAERLKGVDSTLKIQPAELGDSAVYLCASSFSRDSFGNGTRLTVT.

The genes are TRBV15 and TRBJ2-5, with D tentatively TRBD2 (5 bases). The length of the CDR3 is 15 residues. Germline loops: CDR1 LNHNV, CDR2 YYDKDF (reference sequence). V was pared by 1 base and J by 4 bases, with 13 bases between. The CDR3 reads CATSRAPARGETQYF. As DNA, the CDR3 is TGTGCCACCAGCAGAGCCCCGGCCCGGGGAGAGACCCAGTACTTC. Using reference TRBV15 and TRBJ2-5 for the parts outside the CDR3, the full variable domain is DAMVIQNPRYQVTQFGKPVTLSCSQTLNHNVMYWYQQKSSQAPKLLFHYYDKDFNNEADTPDNFQSRRPNTSFCFLDIRSPGLGDTAMYLCATSRAPARGETQYFGPGTRLLVL.

V and J are TRBV7-2 and TRBJ2-6, with D possibly TRBD1 on 5 matching bases. Per the germline V gene, CDR1 is SGHTA and CDR2 is FQGNSA. CDR3 size: 15 residues. Trimming stripped 5 bases from V and 4 bases from J, with 12 bases between. CDR3 region: CASSVRGTGANVLTF. CDR3 in DNA: TGTGCCAGCAGCGTTAGGGGAACCGGGGCCAACGTCCTGACTTTC.

The CDR3 spells CASSQQTGLTSEQYF. The CDR3 bases are TGCGCCAGCAGCCAACAAACTGGACTCACTAGCGAGCAGTACTTC. The chain has TRBV4-1 and TRBJ2-7; D perhaps matches TRBD2 (5 bases). The CDR3 is 15 amino acids. Germline V gives CDR1 MGHRA, CDR2 YSYEKL. Trimming stripped 2 bases from V and 6 bases from J, with 17 bases between.

The chain joins TRBV29-1 to TRBJ1-1; D might be TRBD1 (6 bases). The CDR3 loop spans 12 amino acids. Germline V gene data show CDR1 as SQVTM and CDR2 as ANQGSEA. CDR3 nucleotides: TGCAGTCTGAAGGGGGTGGGCACTGAAGCTTTCTTT. Translated: CSLKGVGTEAFF.

The chain recombines TRBV19 with TRBJ2-7; TRBD2 agrees at 14 bases. Germline CDR1 and CDR2: LNHDA and SQIVND (reference sequence). V shed 5 bases and J 4 bases; nucleotides not matched to a gene: 7. The CDR3 is 16 amino acids. The CDR3 DNA is TGTGCCAGTAGTGTCGGGACTAGCGGGAGTTTATACGAGCAGTACTTC. This codes for CASSVGTSGSLYEQYF.

This rearrangement joins TRBV6-5 to TRBJ1-2; D is undetermined. V was pared by 0 bases and J by 4 bases, with 15 bases between. This CDR3 region has 16 residues. Germline V gene sequence: CDR1 MNHEY, CDR2 SVGAGI. CDR3 in amino acids: CASSYSRGVWSYGYTF. For the CDR3, the DNA is TGTGCCAGCAGTTACTCGCGCGGGGTTTGGAGCTATGGCTACACCTTC.

This chain connects TRBV5-6 to TRBJ1-2; the D is unclear. The ends were cut back, 3 bases at V and 4 bases at J, with 13 bases in the middle. The CDR3 extends over 14 amino acids. Germline CDR1 is SGHDT and CDR2 is YYEEEE. CDR3 sequence (DNA): TGTGCCAGCAGCTCTGCTGGCGGTAGCTATGGCTACACCTTC. Protein sequence: CASSSAGGSYGYTF.

The J gene is TRBJ2-1, the V gene TRBV6-5; 15 bases are a match to TRBD2. The length of the CDR3 is 15 residues. Germline CDR1 reads MNHEY; CDR2 reads SVGAGI. J gave up 7 bases and V 6 bases, and 4 bases lay outside the gene matches. CDR3 amino acids: CASRRTSGGANEQFF. In DNA form, the CDR3 reads TGTGCCAGCAGGAGGACTAGCGGGGGGGCAAATGAGCAGTTCTTC.

The rearrangement uses TRBV10-3 and TRBJ1-2; D is perhaps TRBD1 (5 bases). Trimming cost V 0 bases and J 2 bases, with 25 bases left between them. CDR1 and CDR2 from the germline V gene are ENHRY and SYGVKD. The CDR3 length is 20 residues. As DNA, the CDR3 is TGTGCCATCAGTGAGTCGGCGGTTCGGTCGGCATTCGGGGGGAACTATGGCTACACCTTC. Amino acid sequence: CAISESAVRSAFGGNYGYTF.

This chain connects TRBV5-1 to TRBJ1-1; 7 positions match TRBD1. From germline, CDR1 is SGHRS and CDR2 YFSETQ. This CDR3 region has 13 residues. V trimming: 4 bases; J trimming: 3 bases; junction bases outside the gene matches: 3. CDR3: CASSNTGDTEAFF. The CDR3 coding sequence is TGCGCCAGCAGCAACACAGGGGACACTGAAGCTTTCTTT.

The J gene is TRBJ1-2, the V gene TRBV5-1, with D unclear. V dropped 0 bases and J dropped 5 bases, with 11 bases sitting between them. This CDR3 comprises 14 residues. CDR1 and CDR2 from the germline V gene are SGHRS and YFSETQ. CDR3 nucleotide sequence: TGCGCCAGCAGCTTGGTTCCCGCGGTGTATGGCTACACCTTC. It translates to CASSLVPAVYGYTF.

Here the CDR3 reads CASSYTQGSYNEQFF. CDR3 in DNA: TGTGCCAGCAGTTACACACAGGGGTCCTACAATGAGCAGTTCTTC. The chain has TRBV6-2 or TRBV6-3 and TRBJ2-1; 7 nucleotides align to TRBD1. Germline V gene lookup returns CDR1 MNHEY and CDR2 SVGEGT. This CDR3 comprises 15 residues. The trim removed 2 bases at V and 1 base at J, leaving 2 bases unmatched.

The genes are TRBV2 and TRBJ1-5; a weak D match, TRBD1 (5 bases). Germline CDR1 reads SNHLY; CDR2 reads FYNNEI. CDR3 length: 15 amino acids. V gave up 6 bases and J gave up 7 bases, with 19 bases separating them. CDR3 coding DNA: TGTGCCAGCAGCAACCGACAGAATAGCGGACAGCCCCAGCATTTT. Protein: CASSNRQNSGQPQHF. The variable domain in full, completed from reference TRBV2 and TRBJ1-5, reads EPEVTQTPSHQVTQMGQEVILRCVPISNHLYFYWYRQILGQKVEFLVSFYNNEISEKSEIFDDQFSVERPDGSNFTLKIRSTKLEDSAMYFCASSNRQNSGQPQHFGDGTRLSIL.

The genes are TRBV2 and TRBJ1-1; perhaps TRBD1 as D (5 bases). CDR3 size: 12 residues. The germline gives CDR1 SNHLY, CDR2 FYNNEI. V gave up 10 bases and J gave up 11 bases, with 20 bases separating them. This CDR3 reads CATSLWGGRAFF. The CDR3 DNA reads as TGTGCCACCTCTTTATGGGGGGGACGGGCTTTCTTT.